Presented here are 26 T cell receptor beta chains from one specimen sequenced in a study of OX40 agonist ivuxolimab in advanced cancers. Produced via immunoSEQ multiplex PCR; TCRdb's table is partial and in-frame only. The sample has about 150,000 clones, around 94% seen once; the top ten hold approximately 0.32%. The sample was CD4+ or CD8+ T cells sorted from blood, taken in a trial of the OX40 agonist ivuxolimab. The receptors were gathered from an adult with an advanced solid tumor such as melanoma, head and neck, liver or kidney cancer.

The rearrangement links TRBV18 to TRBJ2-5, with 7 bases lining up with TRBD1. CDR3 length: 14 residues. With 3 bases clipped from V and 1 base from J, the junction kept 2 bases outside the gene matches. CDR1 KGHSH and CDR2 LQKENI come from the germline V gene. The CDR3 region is CASSPGTVQETQYF. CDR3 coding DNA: TGTGCCAGCTCACCGGGGACAGTCCAAGAGACCCAGTACTTC.

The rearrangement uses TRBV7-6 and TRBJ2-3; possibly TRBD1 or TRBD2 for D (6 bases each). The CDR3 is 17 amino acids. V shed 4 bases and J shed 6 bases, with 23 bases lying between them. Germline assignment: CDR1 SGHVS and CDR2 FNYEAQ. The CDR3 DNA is TGTGCCAGCAGCTCCCGGGGGCCGGGATGGGGTTTGGATACGCAGTATTTT. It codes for CASSSRGPGWGLDTQYF.

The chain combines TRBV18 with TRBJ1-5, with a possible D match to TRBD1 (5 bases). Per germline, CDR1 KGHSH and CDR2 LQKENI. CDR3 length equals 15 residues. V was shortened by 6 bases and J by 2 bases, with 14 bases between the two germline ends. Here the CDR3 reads CASSPGGGGNQPQHF. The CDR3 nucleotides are TGTGCCAGCTCCCCGGGGGGGGGTGGCAATCAGCCCCAGCATTTT.

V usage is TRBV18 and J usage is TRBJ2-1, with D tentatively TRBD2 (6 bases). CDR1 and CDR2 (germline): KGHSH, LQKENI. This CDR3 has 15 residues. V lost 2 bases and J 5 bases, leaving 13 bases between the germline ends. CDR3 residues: CASSPVAGRNNEQFF. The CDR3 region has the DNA TGTGCCAGCTCACCAGTTGCAGGGAGGAACAATGAGCAGTTCTTC.

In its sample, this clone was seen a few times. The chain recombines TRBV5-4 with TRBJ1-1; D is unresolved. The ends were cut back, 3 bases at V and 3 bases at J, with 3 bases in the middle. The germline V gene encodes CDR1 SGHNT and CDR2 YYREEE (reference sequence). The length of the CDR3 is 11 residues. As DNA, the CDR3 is TGTGCCAGCAGCTCTCACACTGAAGCTTTCTTT. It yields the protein CASSSHTEAFF.

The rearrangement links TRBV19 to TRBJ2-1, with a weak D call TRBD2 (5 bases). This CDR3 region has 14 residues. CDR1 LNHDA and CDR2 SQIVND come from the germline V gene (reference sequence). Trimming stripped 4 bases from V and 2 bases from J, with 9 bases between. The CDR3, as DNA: TGTGCCAGTAGTACGGGGTTCCCCTACAATGAGCAGTTCTTC. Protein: CASSTGFPYNEQFF.

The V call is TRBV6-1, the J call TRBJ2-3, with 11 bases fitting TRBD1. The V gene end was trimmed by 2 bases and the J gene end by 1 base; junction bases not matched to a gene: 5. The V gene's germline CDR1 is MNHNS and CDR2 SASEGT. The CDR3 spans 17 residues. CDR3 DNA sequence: TGTGCCAGCAGTGAACCGGGACAGGGGGTTGGCACAGATACGCAGTATTTT. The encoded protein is CASSEPGQGVGTDTQYF.

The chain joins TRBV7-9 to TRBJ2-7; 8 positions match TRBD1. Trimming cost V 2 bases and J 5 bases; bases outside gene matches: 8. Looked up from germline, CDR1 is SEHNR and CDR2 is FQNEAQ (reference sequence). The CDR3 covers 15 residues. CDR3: CASSLRAQGAHEQYF. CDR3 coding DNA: TGTGCCAGCAGCTTACGGGCTCAGGGGGCCCACGAGCAGTACTTC.

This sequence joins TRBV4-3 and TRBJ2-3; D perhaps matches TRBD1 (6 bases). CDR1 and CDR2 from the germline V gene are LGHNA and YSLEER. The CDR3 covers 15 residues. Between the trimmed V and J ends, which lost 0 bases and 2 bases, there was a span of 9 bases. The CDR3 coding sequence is TGCGCCAGCAGCCAAGATGGACAGTTCACAGATACGCAGTATTTT. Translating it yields CASSQDGQFTDTQYF.

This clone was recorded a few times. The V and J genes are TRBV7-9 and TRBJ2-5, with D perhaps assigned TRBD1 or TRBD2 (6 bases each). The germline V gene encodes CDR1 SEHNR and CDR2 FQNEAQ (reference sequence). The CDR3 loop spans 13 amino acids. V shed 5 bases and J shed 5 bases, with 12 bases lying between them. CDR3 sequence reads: CASSPRGGETQYF. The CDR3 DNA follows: TGTGCCAGCAGCCCGAGAGGGGGGGAGACCCAGTACTTC. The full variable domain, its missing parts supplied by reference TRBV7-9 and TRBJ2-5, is DTGVSQNPRHKITKRGQNVTFRCDPISEHNRLYWYRQTLGQGPEFLTYFQNEAQLEKSRLLSDRFSAERPKGSFSTLEIQRTEQGDSAMYLCASSPRGGETQYFGPGTRLLVL.

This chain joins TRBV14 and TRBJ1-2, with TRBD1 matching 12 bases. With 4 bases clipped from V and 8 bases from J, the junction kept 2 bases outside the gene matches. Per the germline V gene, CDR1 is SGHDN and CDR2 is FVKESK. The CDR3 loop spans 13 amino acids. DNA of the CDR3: TGTGCCAGCAGCCGAGGGACAGGGGGCGGCTACACCTTC. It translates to CASSRGTGGGYTF. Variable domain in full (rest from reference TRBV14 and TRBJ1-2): EAGVTQFPSHSVIEKGQTVTLRCDPISGHDNLYWYRRVMGKEIKFLLHFVKESKQDESGMPNNRFLAERTGGTYSTLKVQPAELEDSGVYFCASSRGTGGGYTFGSGTRLTVV.

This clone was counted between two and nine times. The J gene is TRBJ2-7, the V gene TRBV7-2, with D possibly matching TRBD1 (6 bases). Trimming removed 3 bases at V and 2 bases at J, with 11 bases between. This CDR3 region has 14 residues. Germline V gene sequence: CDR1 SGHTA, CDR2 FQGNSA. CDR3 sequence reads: CASSFKGGPYEQYF. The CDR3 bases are TGTGCCAGCAGCTTTAAAGGGGGACCCTACGAGCAGTACTTC.

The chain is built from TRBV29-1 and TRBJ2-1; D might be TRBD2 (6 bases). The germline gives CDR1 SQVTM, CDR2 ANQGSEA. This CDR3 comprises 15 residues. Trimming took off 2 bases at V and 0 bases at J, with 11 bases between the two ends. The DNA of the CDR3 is TGCAGCGTTGAACGGGACTCCCTCTCCTACAATGAGCAGTTCTTC. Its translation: CSVERDSLSYNEQFF.

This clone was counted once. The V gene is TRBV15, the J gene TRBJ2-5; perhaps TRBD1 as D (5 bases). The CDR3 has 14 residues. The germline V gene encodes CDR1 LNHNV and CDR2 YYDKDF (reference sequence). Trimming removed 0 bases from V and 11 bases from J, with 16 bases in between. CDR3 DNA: TGTGCCACCAGCAGAGAGCCAGGGCCCTTTGGGCAGTACTTC. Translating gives CATSREPGPFGQYF.

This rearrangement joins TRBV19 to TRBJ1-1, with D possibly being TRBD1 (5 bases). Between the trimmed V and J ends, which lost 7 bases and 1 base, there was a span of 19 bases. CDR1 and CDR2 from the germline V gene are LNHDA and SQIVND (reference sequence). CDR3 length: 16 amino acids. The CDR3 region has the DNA TGTGCCAGTACTGTGGCGGGGGTCCTCCCGAACACTGAAGCTTTCTTT. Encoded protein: CASTVAGVLPNTEAFF.

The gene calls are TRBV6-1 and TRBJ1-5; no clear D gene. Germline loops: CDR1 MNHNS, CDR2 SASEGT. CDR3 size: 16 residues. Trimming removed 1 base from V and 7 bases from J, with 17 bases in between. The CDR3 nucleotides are TGTGCCAGCAGTGAAGGTAGGGTTGGGTCGGGCCAGCCCCAGCATTTT. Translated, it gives CASSEGRVGSGQPQHF.

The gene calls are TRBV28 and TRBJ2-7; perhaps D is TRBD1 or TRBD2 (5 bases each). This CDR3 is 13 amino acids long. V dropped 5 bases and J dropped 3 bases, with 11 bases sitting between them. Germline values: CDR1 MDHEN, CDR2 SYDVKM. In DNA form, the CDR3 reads TGTGCCAGCAGTGGGACGGGGCTCTACGAGCAGTACTTC. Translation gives CASSGTGLYEQYF. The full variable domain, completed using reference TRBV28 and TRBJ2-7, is DVKVTQSSRYLVKRTGEKVFLECVQDMDHENMFWYRQDPGLGLRLIYFSYDVKMKEKGDIPEGYSVSREKKERFSLILESASTNQTSMYLCASSGTGLYEQYFGPGTRLTVT.

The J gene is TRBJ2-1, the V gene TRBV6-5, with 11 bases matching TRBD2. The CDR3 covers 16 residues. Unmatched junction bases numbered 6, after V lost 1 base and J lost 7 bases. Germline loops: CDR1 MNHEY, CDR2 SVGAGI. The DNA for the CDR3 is TGTGCCAGCAGTTACTTGACTAGCGGGACGCCAAATGAGCAGTTCTTC. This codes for CASSYLTSGTPNEQFF.

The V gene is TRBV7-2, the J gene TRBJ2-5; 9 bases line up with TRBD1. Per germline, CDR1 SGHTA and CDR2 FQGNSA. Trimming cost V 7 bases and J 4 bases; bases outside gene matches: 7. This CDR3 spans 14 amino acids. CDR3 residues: CASNSGTGLETQYF. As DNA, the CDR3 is TGTGCCAGCAACTCGGGGACAGGGCTAGAGACCCAGTACTTC.

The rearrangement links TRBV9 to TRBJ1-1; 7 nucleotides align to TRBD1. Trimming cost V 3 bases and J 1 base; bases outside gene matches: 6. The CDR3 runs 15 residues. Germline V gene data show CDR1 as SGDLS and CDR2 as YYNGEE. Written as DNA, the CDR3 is TGTGCCAGCAGCGCCTGGGACAGCGGGAACACTGAAGCTTTCTTT. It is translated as CASSAWDSGNTEAFF.

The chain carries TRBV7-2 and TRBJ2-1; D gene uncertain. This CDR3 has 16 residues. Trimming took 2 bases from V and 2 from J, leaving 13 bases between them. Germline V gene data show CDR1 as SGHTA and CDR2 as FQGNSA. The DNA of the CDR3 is TGTGCCAGCAGCTTATCGGGTTACGACCCCTACAATGAGCAGTTCTTC. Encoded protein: CASSLSGYDPYNEQFF.

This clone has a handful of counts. The CDR3: CAWSVQGAQPQHF. The CDR3, as DNA: TGTGCCTGGAGTGTACAGGGGGCTCAGCCCCAGCATTTT. The rearrangement links TRBV30 to TRBJ1-5; 9 nucleotides agree with TRBD1. V was pared by 0 bases and J by 6 bases, with 0 bases of the junction left unmatched. Germline loops: CDR1 GTSNPN, CDR2 SVGIG (reference sequence). The CDR3 has 13 residues.

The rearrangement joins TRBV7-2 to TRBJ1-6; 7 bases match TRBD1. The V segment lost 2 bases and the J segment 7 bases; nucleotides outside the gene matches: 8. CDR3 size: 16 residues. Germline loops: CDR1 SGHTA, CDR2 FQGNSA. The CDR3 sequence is CASSLSRGGLNSPLHF. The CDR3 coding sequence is TGTGCCAGCAGCTTAAGCAGGGGGGGATTGAATTCACCCCTCCACTTT.

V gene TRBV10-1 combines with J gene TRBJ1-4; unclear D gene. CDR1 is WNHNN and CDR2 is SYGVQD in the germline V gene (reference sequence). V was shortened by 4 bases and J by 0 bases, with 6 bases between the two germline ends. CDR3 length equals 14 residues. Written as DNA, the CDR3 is TGCGCCAGCAGTGGAGCTGCAACTAATGAAAAACTGTTTTTT. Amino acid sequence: CASSGAATNEKLFF.

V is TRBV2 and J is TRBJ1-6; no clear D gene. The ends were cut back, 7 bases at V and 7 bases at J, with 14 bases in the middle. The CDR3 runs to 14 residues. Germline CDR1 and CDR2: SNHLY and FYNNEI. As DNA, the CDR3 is TGTGCCAGCAACGGTGTATTCGGGAATTCACCCCTCCACTTT. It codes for CASNGVFGNSPLHF. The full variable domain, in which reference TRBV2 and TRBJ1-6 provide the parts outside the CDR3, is EPEVTQTPSHQVTQMGQEVILRCVPISNHLYFYWYRQILGQKVEFLVSFYNNEISEKSEIFDDQFSVERPDGSNFTLKIRSTKLEDSAMYFCASNGVFGNSPLHFGNGTRLTVT.

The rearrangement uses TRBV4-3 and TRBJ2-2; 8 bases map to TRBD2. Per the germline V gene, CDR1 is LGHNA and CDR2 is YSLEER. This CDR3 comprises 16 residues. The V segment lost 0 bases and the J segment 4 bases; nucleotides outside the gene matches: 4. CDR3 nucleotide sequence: TGCGCCAGCAGCCAAGAGCGGGGGGCGGGCACCGGGGAGCTGTTTTTT. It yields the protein CASSQERGAGTGELFF.